This T cell receptor beta chain was identified during a study of T cell responses to AZD1222 COVID-19 vaccine. In the case of this clone: Its antigen is unidentified.

Only in-frame clones appear in the TCRdb table, and some are missing; sequencing was by immunoSEQ multiplex PCR. The table shows 150,000 to 200,000 clones, with roughly nine tenths occurring only once. Findings and caveats of the study: Among AZD1222 vaccinees, only 5 to 7 were seropositive at baseline. The repertoires were collected only after the peak T cell response.

The CDR3 has 12 residues. Germline loops: CDR1 MNHEY, CDR2 SVGAGI. Trimming left V 4 bases short and J 7 bases short, with 8 bases between. The sequenced sample was peripheral blood, obtained on day 0 of AZD1222 vaccination. The source is an adult in good health. V usage is TRBV6-5 and J usage is TRBJ2-1; D unclear. CDR3 in DNA: TGTGCCAGCAGTTCCACCACAAATGAGCAGTTCTTC. This codes for CASSSTTNEQFF.